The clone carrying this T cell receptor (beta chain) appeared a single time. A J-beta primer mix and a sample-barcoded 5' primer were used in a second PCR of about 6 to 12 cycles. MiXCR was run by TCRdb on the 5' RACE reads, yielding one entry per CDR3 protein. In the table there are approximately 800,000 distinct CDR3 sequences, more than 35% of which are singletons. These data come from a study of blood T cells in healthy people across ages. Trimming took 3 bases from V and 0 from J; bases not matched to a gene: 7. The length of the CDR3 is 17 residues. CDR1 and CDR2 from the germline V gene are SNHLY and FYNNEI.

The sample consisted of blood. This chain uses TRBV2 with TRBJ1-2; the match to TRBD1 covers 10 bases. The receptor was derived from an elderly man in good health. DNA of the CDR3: TGTGCCAGCAGTGATACGACAGGGGGCCTTTCTAACTATGGCTACACCTTC. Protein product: CASSDTTGGLSNYGYTF.